A single sample is the source of the 29 T cell receptor beta chains below, sequenced in a study of blood T cell repertoires in COVID-19. Here immunoSEQ multiplex PCR was the method, and the copy in TCRdb shows in-frame clones only, minus some. The sample has about 120,000 clones, about 84% seen once; the top ten hold 3% to 4%. Sequences were obtained from peripheral blood. The receptors originated from a man aged 60 to 75 with acute or convalescent COVID-19.

This clone showed up just a few times. The chain has TRBV6-5 and TRBJ1-1, with 9 bases matching TRBD1. The V segment lost 6 bases and the J segment 9 bases; nucleotides outside the gene matches: 5. The CDR3 totals 12 residues. Germline values: CDR1 MNHEY, CDR2 SVGAGI. The CDR3 nucleotides read TGTGCCAGCAGAAAAGGACAGGGGAAAGCTTTCTTT. This gives the protein CASRKGQGKAFF.

The rearrangement links TRBV28 to TRBJ1-4; 8 nucleotides line up with TRBD1. CDR3 length: 13 amino acids. The ends lost 5 bases at V and 7 bases at J; junction bases unmatched: 3. Looked up from germline, CDR1 is MDHEN and CDR2 is SYDVKM. The DNA for the CDR3 is TGTGCCAGCAGTCCCGACAGGGGTGAAAAACTGTTTTTT. Protein product: CASSPDRGEKLFF.

In this sample, this clone turned up a few times. The V and J genes are TRBV7-9 and TRBJ2-1; TRBD2 aligns across 11 bases. The CDR3 is made up of 16 amino acids. Germline loops: CDR1 SEHNR, CDR2 FQNEAQ (reference sequence). The junction had 8 bases not matched to a gene; V was cut back by 5 bases and J by 5 bases. The CDR3 is CASSTQGSGRDNEQFF. For the CDR3, the DNA is TGTGCCAGCAGCACCCAAGGTAGCGGGAGGGACAATGAGCAGTTCTTC.

CDR3 sequence (DNA): TGTGCCAGCAGTTCCCAGGGGGCGCGACGTGGTCAGCCCCAGCATTTT. Encoded protein: CASSSQGARRGQPQHF. This rearrangement joins TRBV27 to TRBJ1-5; 8 bases agree with TRBD1. The CDR3 has 16 residues. Germline assignment: CDR1 MNHEY and CDR2 SMNVEV (reference sequence). V trimming: 4 bases; J trimming: 6 bases; junction bases outside the gene matches: 11.

V is TRBV28 and J is TRBJ1-4; perhaps TRBD1 as D (5 bases). Trimming shortened V by 6 bases and J by 8 bases, and 25 bases separated the two germline ends. CDR3 size: 17 residues. Germline-derived CDR1 and CDR2 are MDHEN and SYDVKM. The CDR3 DNA sequence: TGTGCCAGCAGGGCTATGACAGAATACTATCCAGGGGAAAAACTGTTTTTT. This encodes CASRAMTEYYPGEKLFF. The variable domain in full, completed from reference TRBV28 and TRBJ1-4, reads DVKVTQSSRYLVKRTGEKVFLECVQDMDHENMFWYRQDPGLGLRLIYFSYDVKMKEKGDIPEGYSVSREKKERFSLILESASTNQTSMYLCASRAMTEYYPGEKLFFGSGTQLSVL.

The V and J genes are TRBV18 and TRBJ2-7, with 8 bases aligning to TRBD2. V lost 4 bases and J lost 4; bases outside the gene matches: 9. CDR1 is KGHSH and CDR2 is LQKENI in the germline V gene. The CDR3 runs to 15 residues. CDR3 DNA: TGTGCCAGCTCACTTGGGACTAGTTCTGAATACGAGCAGTACTTC. Encoded protein: CASSLGTSSEYEQYF. Together with reference TRBV18 and TRBJ2-7, the CDR3 gives the full variable domain: NAGVMQNPRHLVRRRGQEARLRCSPMKGHSHVYWYRQLPEEGLKFMVYLQKENIIDESGMPKERFSAEFPKEGPSILRIQQVVRGDSAAYFCASSLGTSSEYEQYFGPGTRLTVT.

This clone was picked up a small number of times. The chain links TRBV6-4 to TRBJ2-1, with D unclear. Germline CDR1 MRHNA, CDR2 SNTAGT. V shed 6 bases and J shed 2 bases, with 14 bases lying between them. The CDR3 spans 15 residues. The CDR3 protein is CASSLETSPYNEQFF. The CDR3 DNA reads TGTGCCAGCAGCCTAGAAACAAGCCCCTACAATGAGCAGTTCTTC.

This rearrangement joins TRBV27 to TRBJ2-5, with 7 bases that match TRBD1. Germline values: CDR1 MNHEY, CDR2 SMNVEV (reference sequence). Unmatched junction bases numbered 0, after V lost 2 bases and J lost 9 bases. The CDR3 has 11 amino acids. The CDR3 is CASSLGTAQYF. As DNA, the CDR3 is TGTGCCAGCAGTTTAGGGACAGCCCAGTACTTC.

The chain couples TRBV2 to TRBJ2-3; TRBD1 aligns across 7 bases. The CDR3 has 16 residues. CDR1 and CDR2 (germline): SNHLY, FYNNEI. The junction had 8 bases not matched to a gene; V was cut back by 3 bases and J by 2 bases. CDR3 in DNA: TGTGCCAGCAGTGAGACAGGGCGAGATTTCACAGATACGCAGTATTTT. The encoded protein is CASSETGRDFTDTQYF.

The V gene is TRBV4-3, the J gene TRBJ2-4, with D perhaps TRBD2 (5 bases). This CDR3 region has 15 residues. V was clipped by 0 bases and J by 8 bases, with 14 bases between them. Per germline, CDR1 LGHNA and CDR2 YSLEER. CDR3 in amino acids: CASSQDARPGDIQYF. In DNA, the CDR3 is TGCGCCAGCAGCCAAGACGCCCGGCCCGGGGACATTCAGTACTTC.

The chain links TRBV28 to TRBJ2-6; the match to TRBD1 covers 12 bases. The CDR3 contains 16 residues. CDR1 MDHEN and CDR2 SYDVKM come from the germline V gene. The V and J ends lost 8 bases and 2 bases, in that order; junction bases with no gene match: 4. CDR3 sequence: CASVRDRGPGANVLTF. DNA of the CDR3: TGTGCCAGCGTCAGGGACAGGGGGCCTGGGGCCAACGTCCTGACTTTC.

This chain uses TRBV7-9 with TRBJ2-5; TRBD2 is a possible D gene (6 bases). Germline V gene data show CDR1 as SEHNR and CDR2 as FQNEAQ (reference sequence). Trimming stripped 2 bases from V and 5 bases from J, with 15 bases between. The CDR3 sequence is 15 residues long. The CDR3 sequence: CASSLMTGVGETQYF. The CDR3 coding sequence is TGTGCCAGCAGCTTAATGACGGGGGTAGGGGAGACCCAGTACTTC.

This rearrangement joins TRBV23-1 to TRBJ1-1, with TRBD1 matching 8 bases. TRBV23-1 qualifies as an ORF whose function is uncertain. The junction had 3 bases not matched to a gene; V was cut back by 0 bases and J by 3 bases. The CDR3 has 15 amino acids. CDR3 in DNA: TGCGCCAGCAGTCAATCCCAGGGGGCATACACTGAAGCTTTCTTT. This gives the protein CASSQSQGAYTEAFF.

This clone is a singleton in its sample. V is TRBV24-1 and J is TRBJ2-1; 13 bases are a match to TRBD2. V lost 2 bases and J lost 6; bases outside the gene matches: 12. CDR1 is KGHDR, CDR2 SFDVKD, per germline. The CDR3 runs to 19 residues. DNA of the CDR3: TGTGCCACCAGTGATTCTACGGGACTAGCGGGATCGGGGAGCAATGAGCAGTTCTTC. Amino acids: CATSDSTGLAGSGSNEQFF.

V gene TRBV19 combines with J gene TRBJ1-1, with D possibly TRBD1 on 5 matching bases. Germline loops: CDR1 LNHDA, CDR2 SQIVND (reference sequence). Trimming removed 6 bases from V and 4 bases from J, with 15 bases in between. The CDR3 consists of 14 residues. The CDR3 reads CASSQGRVGTEAFF. For the CDR3, the DNA is TGTGCCAGTAGCCAGGGCAGGGTCGGCACTGAAGCTTTCTTT.

The genes are TRBV27 and TRBJ2-7; 8 nucleotides align to TRBD1. The CDR3 spans 14 residues. CDR1 is MNHEY, CDR2 SMNVEV, per germline (reference sequence). V trimming: 6 bases; J trimming: 4 bases; junction bases outside the gene matches: 8. The CDR3 region has the DNA TGTGCCAGCAGCCTGACAGGGGCCCCTTACGAGCAGTACTTC. It codes for CASSLTGAPYEQYF.

The rearrangement uses TRBV4-1 and TRBJ2-7; possibly TRBD2 for D (7 bases). Per germline, CDR1 MGHRA and CDR2 YSYEKL. The CDR3 sequence is 14 residues long. Trimming took off 4 bases at V and 3 bases at J, with 13 bases between the two ends. The CDR3 sequence is CASSREGGVYEQYF. CDR3 sequence (DNA): TGCGCCAGCAGCCGCGAGGGGGGGGTCTACGAGCAGTACTTC.

The rearrangement links TRBV7-2 to TRBJ2-3; D remains ambiguous. The germline V gene has CDR1 SGHTA and CDR2 FQGNSA. Trimming took 1 base from V and 10 from J, leaving 9 bases between them. This CDR3 has 12 residues. The CDR3 nucleotides read TGTGCCAGCAGCTTAGATGTTGCGGCGCAGTATTTT. It encodes CASSLDVAAQYF.

This clone was picked up a small number of times. The chain uses TRBV7-9 and TRBJ1-5; unclear D gene. The CDR3 totals 13 residues. V was shortened by 2 bases and J by 6 bases, with 8 bases between the two germline ends. CDR1 and CDR2 (germline): SEHNR, FQNEAQ (reference sequence). This CDR3 reads CASSLNSGQPQHF. CDR3 in DNA: TGTGCCAGCAGCTTAAATAGCGGTCAGCCCCAGCATTTT.

This clone was detected once. The J gene is TRBJ2-1, the V gene TRBV11-2, with 7 bases matching TRBD2. The germline V gene encodes CDR1 SGHAT and CDR2 FQNNGV. With V trimmed by 1 base and J by 7 bases, 7 bases remained unmatched. The CDR3 has 15 amino acids. Written as DNA, the CDR3 is TGTGCCAGCAGCTTAGCTGCGGGAGCACTGAATGAGCAGTTCTTC. Its translation is CASSLAAGALNEQFF.

The table lists this clone with a count of one. V and J are TRBV12-3 or TRBV12-4 and TRBJ2-1; 7 positions agree with TRBD1. With V trimmed by 7 bases and J by 6 bases, 6 bases remained unmatched. This CDR3 is built from 13 residues. The CDR3 region is CASTPRTGNEQFF. The DNA for the CDR3 is TGTGCCAGCACCCCCAGGACAGGCAATGAGCAGTTCTTC.

V gene TRBV6-5 combines with J gene TRBJ2-7, with TRBD2 matching over 7 bases. V trimming: 0 bases; J trimming: 2 bases; junction bases outside the gene matches: 4. The germline gives CDR1 MNHEY, CDR2 SVGAGI. The CDR3 has 15 residues. The DNA of the CDR3 is TGTGCCAGCAGTTACTCGACTAGCAGCCCCTACGAGCAGTACTTC. This sequence encodes CASSYSTSSPYEQYF.

V is TRBV28 and J is TRBJ2-7; the D is unclear. The germline CDR1 and CDR2 sequences are MDHEN and SYDVKM. This CDR3 comprises 14 residues. V lost 2 bases, J lost 2 bases, and 10 bases lay in between. The chain's CDR3 is CASSLITETYEQYF. The CDR3 coding sequence is TGTGCCAGCAGTTTAATAACAGAGACCTACGAGCAGTACTTC.

This chain connects TRBV13 to TRBJ2-1, with a tentative D call TRBD2 (6 bases). CDR1 is PRHDT and CDR2 is FYEKMQ in the germline V gene (reference sequence). Trimming left V 3 bases short and J 7 bases short, with 16 bases between. The CDR3 has 15 amino acids. CDR3 in amino acids: CASSFSGRLRNEQFF. The CDR3 DNA follows: TGTGCCAGCAGCTTTAGCGGTAGGCTAAGGAATGAGCAGTTCTTC.

The chain recombines TRBV28 with TRBJ1-2, with 10 bases fitting TRBD1. The CDR3 totals 13 residues. The germline V gene encodes CDR1 MDHEN and CDR2 SYDVKM. V shed 8 bases and J 8 bases; nucleotides not matched to a gene: 8. The CDR3 bases are TGTGCCAGCCGACAGGGGGCGCAGGGCGGCTACACCTTC. This translates into CASRQGAQGGYTF.

This clone has a single count. V is TRBV6-2 or TRBV6-3 and J is TRBJ1-3; TRBD1 is a possible D gene (5 bases). This CDR3 is 16 amino acids long. The ends were cut back, 5 bases at V and 2 bases at J, with 16 bases in the middle. Germline values: CDR1 MNHEY, CDR2 SVGEGT. The CDR3 nucleotides are TGTGCCAGCAGTCCGCTGTGGAGGGGAACTGGAAACACCATATATTTT. Translating gives CASSPLWRGTGNTIYF.

This chain connects TRBV12-3 or TRBV12-4 to TRBJ2-2; D ambiguous. The CDR3 loop spans 11 amino acids. The V gene lost 6 bases and the J gene lost 6 bases, with 5 bases spanning the gap. The CDR3 protein is CASRSAGELFF. CDR3 DNA sequence: TGTGCCAGCAGGTCGGCCGGGGAGCTGTTTTTT.

The genes are TRBV2 and TRBJ2-1; perhaps TRBD2 as D (5 bases). CDR1 SNHLY and CDR2 FYNNEI come from the germline V gene. The CDR3 has 10 amino acids. V was pared by 8 bases and J by 10 bases, with 9 bases between. The CDR3 nucleotides read TGTGCCAGCGAGGGCCGGGAGCAGTTCTTC. Translation gives CASEGREQFF.

The rearrangement uses TRBV7-2 and TRBJ1-3; 7 bases align to TRBD1. CDR3 size: 12 residues. Germline CDR1 and CDR2: SGHTA and FQGNSA. V lost 5 bases and J lost 8; bases outside the gene matches: 3. CDR3 in DNA: TGTGCCAGCAGCCCTACAGGGGACACCATATATTTT. This encodes CASSPTGDTIYF.